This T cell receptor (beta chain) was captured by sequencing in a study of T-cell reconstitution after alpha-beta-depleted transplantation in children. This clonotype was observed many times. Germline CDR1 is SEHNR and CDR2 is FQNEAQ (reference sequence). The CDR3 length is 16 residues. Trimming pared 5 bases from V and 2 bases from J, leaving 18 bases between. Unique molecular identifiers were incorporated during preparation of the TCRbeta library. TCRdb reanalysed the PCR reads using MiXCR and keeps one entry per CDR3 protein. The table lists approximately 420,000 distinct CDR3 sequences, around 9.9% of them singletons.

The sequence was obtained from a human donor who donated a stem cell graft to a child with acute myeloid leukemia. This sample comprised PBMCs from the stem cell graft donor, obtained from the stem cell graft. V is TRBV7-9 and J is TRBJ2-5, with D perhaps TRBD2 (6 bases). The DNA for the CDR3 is TGTGCCAGCAGCCTCCTCGACGGGGGAGGACAAGAGACCCAGTACTTC. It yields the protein CASSLLDGGGQETQYF.